Listed here are 29 T cell receptor beta chains from one sample, sequenced in a study of T cell responses to AZD1222 COVID-19 vaccine. Generated by immunoSEQ multiplex PCR, the TCRdb table keeps only in-frame clones and is missing some. There are some 89,000 clones in the sample; roughly 88% occur only once, and 4.7% lies in the top ten. This material consisted of peripheral blood, taken on day 0 of MenACWY control vaccination. Receptors were obtained from an adult in good health.

This clone was detected only a few times. This rearrangement joins TRBV7-3 to TRBJ2-7; TRBD1 might be the D (6 bases). Trimming left V 3 bases short and J 7 bases short, with 16 bases between. CDR1 SGHTA and CDR2 FQGTGA come from the germline V gene. The CDR3 totals 14 residues. CDR3 nucleotide sequence: TGTGCCAGCAGCTTGCCTGACAGGCCGAGGGAGCAGTACTTC. It yields the protein CASSLPDRPREQYF.

The V call is TRBV28, the J call TRBJ1-5; a possible D gene is TRBD1 (5 bases). V gave up 5 bases and J gave up 3 bases, with 8 bases separating them. The V gene's germline CDR1 is MDHEN and CDR2 SYDVKM. This CDR3 has 13 amino acids. CDR3 loop: CASSRQPNQPQHF. CDR3 sequence (DNA): TGTGCCAGCAGTAGACAGCCCAATCAGCCCCAGCATTTT. Filled out from reference TRBV28 and TRBJ1-5, the complete variable domain reads DVKVTQSSRYLVKRTGEKVFLECVQDMDHENMFWYRQDPGLGLRLIYFSYDVKMKEKGDIPEGYSVSREKKERFSLILESASTNQTSMYLCASSRQPNQPQHFGDGTRLSIL.

V is TRBV28 and J is TRBJ2-6; TRBD1 matches 9 bases. This CDR3 has 18 residues. Germline assignment: CDR1 MDHEN and CDR2 SYDVKM. Germline trimming cut 4 bases from V and 3 bases from J; bases unmatched to any gene: 10. The CDR3 region has the DNA TGTGCCAGCAGTTCCGAGGGACAGGGCCCAGGTGGGGCCAACGTCCTGACTTTC. Residues: CASSSEGQGPGGANVLTF.

This clone occurred a few times. This sequence joins TRBV6-6 and TRBJ1-5; D gene unclear. Trimming removed 5 bases from V and 2 bases from J, with 10 bases in between. Germline V gene lookup returns CDR1 MNHNY and CDR2 SVGAGI (reference sequence). This CDR3 spans 14 amino acids. For the CDR3, the DNA is TGTGCCAGCAGTCCGACGGCCGGCAATCAGCCCCAGCATTTT. Its protein is CASSPTAGNQPQHF.

The CDR3 sequence is CAWSGRGLSGNTIYF. The CDR3 DNA is TGTGCCTGGAGCGGTAGGGGCCTCTCTGGAAACACCATATATTTT. This sequence joins TRBV30 and TRBJ1-3; a weak D match, TRBD1 (5 bases). V dropped 3 bases and J dropped 0 bases, with 12 bases sitting between them. The CDR3 loop spans 15 amino acids. Germline V gene lookup returns CDR1 GTSNPN and CDR2 SVGIG (reference sequence).

This chain links TRBV21-1 with TRBJ2-4; no check of the table's D call, TRBD1, against the DNA was made. TRBV21-1 is listed as a pseudogene. The length of the CDR3 is 19 residues. The CDR3 region is CASSNLRQGATLAKNIQYF. CDR3 DNA sequence: TGTGCCAGCAGCAATCTACGTCAGGGGGCTACCTTAGCCAAAAACATTCAGTACTTC.

Only one count was recorded for this clone. The V call is TRBV28, the J call TRBJ2-3, with TRBD2 matching 12 bases. The CDR3 totals 17 residues. The trim removed 1 base at V and 2 bases at J, leaving 4 bases unmatched. The germline gives CDR1 MDHEN, CDR2 SYDVKM. The CDR3 nucleotides read TGTGCCAGCAGTTTATCCAGGACTAGCGGGACCACAGATACGCAGTATTTT. Encoded protein: CASSLSRTSGTTDTQYF.

The gene calls are TRBV15 and TRBJ2-5, with 7 nucleotides matching TRBD2. CDR1 and CDR2 (germline): LNHNV, YYDKDF (reference sequence). Trimming removed 4 bases from V and 5 bases from J; junction bases left unmatched: 10. The CDR3 is 15 amino acids. The CDR3 DNA sequence: TGTGCCACCAGCAATGGTGGCGGGAGTATCGAGACCCAGTACTTC. It yields the protein CATSNGGGSIETQYF.

J is TRBJ1-1 and V is TRBV28, with 9 bases matching TRBD1. With V trimmed by 8 bases and J by 4 bases, 11 bases remained unmatched. The CDR3 has 15 residues. Germline CDR1 MDHEN, CDR2 SYDVKM. The CDR3: CASESPGDRATEAFF. Written as DNA, the CDR3 is TGTGCCAGCGAATCCCCGGGGGACAGGGCCACTGAAGCTTTCTTT.

The DNA of the CDR3 is TGTGCCAGCAGCCCCGGGGCCTCACTACTAACCGGGGAGCTGTTTTTT. Its protein is CASSPGASLLTGELFF. V is TRBV11-3 and J is TRBJ2-2; perhaps D is TRBD1 or TRBD2 (5 bases each). The CDR3 sequence is 16 residues long. Germline CDR1 is SGHNT and CDR2 is YENEEA. Trimming took off 5 bases at V and 5 bases at J, with 18 bases between the two ends.

V is TRBV7-2 and J is TRBJ2-5; 7 bases are shared with TRBD1. CDR1 SGHTA and CDR2 FQGNSA come from the germline V gene. The V gene end was trimmed by 4 bases and the J gene end by 4 bases; junction bases not matched to a gene: 3. The CDR3 length is 13 residues. The CDR3 loop is CASSSDRAETQYF. CDR3 in DNA: TGTGCCAGCAGCTCCGACAGGGCAGAGACCCAGTACTTC.

The chain carries TRBV7-9 and TRBJ1-6; possibly TRBD1 for D (6 bases). V was shortened by 5 bases and J by 10 bases, with 15 bases between the two germline ends. CDR3 length: 14 residues. Germline-derived CDR1 and CDR2 are SEHNR and FQNEAQ (reference sequence). The CDR3, as DNA: TGTGCCAGCAGCGCAGGGGTAGAAGGATCACCCCTCCACTTT. The encoded protein is CASSAGVEGSPLHF.

The rearrangement uses TRBV19 and TRBJ1-6; D is uncertain. The germline CDR1 and CDR2 sequences are LNHDA and SQIVND (reference sequence). The V and J ends lost 6 bases and 5 bases respectively, with 17 bases between them. The CDR3 runs 16 residues. The CDR3 bases are TGTGCCAGTAGCCTAAGGATGAGCGATAATAATTCACCCCTCCACTTT. It encodes CASSLRMSDNNSPLHF.

This rearrangement joins TRBV5-1 to TRBJ1-2; 9 bases match TRBD1. The V segment lost 5 bases and the J segment 4 bases; nucleotides outside the gene matches: 6. CDR1 is SGHRS, CDR2 YFSETQ, per germline. The CDR3 sequence is 14 residues long. DNA of the CDR3: TGCGCCAGCAGATCCACAGGGGGCGCCTATGGCTACACCTTC. Encoded protein: CASRSTGGAYGYTF.

The chain combines TRBV6-5 with TRBJ1-1; D is undetermined. This CDR3 is 13 amino acids long. Germline CDR1 MNHEY, CDR2 SVGAGI. Trimming took 9 bases from V and 2 from J, leaving 13 bases between them. Here the CDR3 reads CASFRGGNTEAFF. CDR3 bases: TGTGCCAGTTTCCGGGGAGGTAACACTGAAGCTTTCTTT.

This chain joins TRBV28 and TRBJ2-7, with a possible D match to TRBD2 (7 bases). The V and J ends lost 2 bases and 5 bases respectively, with 25 bases between them. This CDR3 has 18 residues. The germline gives CDR1 MDHEN, CDR2 SYDVKM. CDR3 in amino acids: CASSLDLSGGTGGHEQYF. For the CDR3, the DNA is TGTGCCAGCAGTTTAGACCTCTCTGGTGGTACGGGGGGCCACGAGCAGTACTTC.

This rearrangement joins TRBV28 to TRBJ2-5, with TRBD1 as a possible D gene (6 bases). The germline V gene encodes CDR1 MDHEN and CDR2 SYDVKM. Between the trimmed V and J ends, which lost 3 bases and 5 bases, there was a span of 10 bases. CDR3 length: 13 amino acids. The chain's CDR3 is CASSFRGRETQYF. The CDR3 bases are TGTGCCAGCAGTTTCAGGGGTAGGGAGACCCAGTACTTC.

The rearrangement joins TRBV28 to TRBJ2-1, with D possibly TRBD2 on 6 matching bases. The germline gives CDR1 MDHEN, CDR2 SYDVKM. CDR3 size: 14 residues. V lost 1 base to trimming and J lost 7 bases, with 11 bases between them. As DNA, the CDR3 is TGTGCCAGCAGTTTATTCGAAAGCGGGAATGAGCAGTTCTTC. Translation gives CASSLFESGNEQFF.

The chain has TRBV9 and TRBJ2-7; 8 nucleotides match TRBD1. Germline V gene data show CDR1 as SGDLS and CDR2 as YYNGEE. The CDR3 spans 15 residues. V gave up 3 bases and J gave up 4 bases; unmatched junction bases: 9. CDR3 coding DNA: TGTGCCAGCAGCGCACACGGACAGGGAGAATACGAGCAGTACTTC. It translates to CASSAHGQGEYEQYF.

The chain uses TRBV7-2 and TRBJ2-1; 14 bases fit TRBD2. V dropped 5 bases and J dropped 0; count of bases not matched to a gene: 6. This CDR3 region has 18 residues. The germline gives CDR1 SGHTA, CDR2 FQGNSA. The DNA of the CDR3 is TGTGCCAGCAGCCTATTAGGGACTAGCGGGAGCTCCTACAATGAGCAGTTCTTC. Translation gives CASSLLGTSGSSYNEQFF.

The rearrangement uses TRBV11-3 and TRBJ2-2; D is unclear. V lost 2 bases and J lost 6, with 4 bases in between. The CDR3 runs 12 residues. Germline CDR1 reads SGHNT; CDR2 reads YENEEA. CDR3 DNA sequence: TGTGCCAGCAGCTTAAGTCCCGGGGAGCTGTTTTTT. It is translated as CASSLSPGELFF.

As DNA, the CDR3 is TGTGCCAGCAGAACGAGCTCCTACGAGCAGTACTTC. Its protein product is CASRTSSYEQYF. The genes are TRBV28 and TRBJ2-7; D is ambiguous. The V and J ends lost 6 bases and 0 bases respectively, with 6 bases between them. The germline V gene has CDR1 MDHEN and CDR2 SYDVKM. The length of the CDR3 is 12 residues.

The chain employs TRBV9 and TRBJ2-7, with 8 bases aligning to TRBD2. This CDR3 has 14 amino acids. CDR1 is SGDLS and CDR2 is YYNGEE in the germline V gene. J lost 2 bases, V lost 0 bases, and 1 base had no gene match. Written as DNA, the CDR3 is TGTGCCAGCAGCGTAGCGGGAGGGACCTACGAGCAGTACTTC. Amino acid sequence: CASSVAGGTYEQYF.

The chain recombines TRBV18 with TRBJ1-1, with D possibly being TRBD1 (5 bases). The CDR3 is made up of 15 amino acids. Germline V gene lookup returns CDR1 KGHSH and CDR2 LQKENI. V dropped 6 bases and J dropped 1 base, with 15 bases sitting between them. The CDR3 nucleotides read TGTGCCAGCTCGAGGAGTGGGGGGAAGAACACTGAAGCTTTCTTT. Its translation: CASSRSGGKNTEAFF.

The V and J genes are TRBV28 and TRBJ1-6, with TRBD1 matching over 7 bases. Trimming cost V 10 bases and J 5 bases; bases outside gene matches: 2. Looked up from germline, CDR1 is MDHEN and CDR2 is SYDVKM. The CDR3 has 12 amino acids. The CDR3 DNA sequence: TGTGCCATCCAGGGGGATAATTCACCCCTCCACTTT. Translation: CAIQGDNSPLHF. The full variable domain, rest sourced from reference TRBV28 and TRBJ1-6, is DVKVTQSSRYLVKRTGEKVFLECVQDMDHENMFWYRQDPGLGLRLIYFSYDVKMKEKGDIPEGYSVSREKKERFSLILESASTNQTSMYLCAIQGDNSPLHFGNGTRLTVT.

The chain employs TRBV24-1 and TRBJ1-4, with 8 bases fitting TRBD1. The CDR3 sequence is 14 residues long. Germline assignment: CDR1 KGHDR and CDR2 SFDVKD. Germline trimming cut 4 bases from V and 7 bases from J; bases unmatched to any gene: 4. The CDR3 DNA is TGTGCCACCAGTGACCCGGGACAGGCTGAAAAACTGTTTTTT. This translates into CATSDPGQAEKLFF.

V is TRBV28 and J is TRBJ2-7; 9 bases agree with TRBD1. The germline V gene has CDR1 MDHEN and CDR2 SYDVKM. The CDR3 has 15 residues. The V segment lost 7 bases and the J segment 5 bases; nucleotides outside the gene matches: 12. The CDR3 DNA reads as TGTGCCAGCACCGCACCGGGACAGGGTAAGGACGAGCAGTACTTC. Protein product: CASTAPGQGKDEQYF.

The chain combines TRBV6-5 with TRBJ1-2, with no clear D. The CDR3 extends over 13 amino acids. The germline V gene encodes CDR1 MNHEY and CDR2 SVGAGI. V lost 4 bases and J 4 bases, leaving 10 bases between the germline ends. The CDR3 bases are TGTGCCAGCAGTTCCGGCGGATTCTATGGCTACACCTTC. Protein sequence: CASSSGGFYGYTF.

The chain employs TRBV3-1 (or the pseudogene TRBV3-2) and TRBJ2-5, with 7 bases fitting TRBD1. Germline V CDR1 and CDR2: LGHDT, YNNKEL (reference sequence). Trimming removed 2 bases from V and 4 bases from J; junction bases left unmatched: 10. The CDR3 spans 16 residues. As DNA, the CDR3 is TGTGCCAGCAGCCAAACCGAGACAGGGTATGGAGAGACCCAGTACTTC. This encodes CASSQTETGYGETQYF.